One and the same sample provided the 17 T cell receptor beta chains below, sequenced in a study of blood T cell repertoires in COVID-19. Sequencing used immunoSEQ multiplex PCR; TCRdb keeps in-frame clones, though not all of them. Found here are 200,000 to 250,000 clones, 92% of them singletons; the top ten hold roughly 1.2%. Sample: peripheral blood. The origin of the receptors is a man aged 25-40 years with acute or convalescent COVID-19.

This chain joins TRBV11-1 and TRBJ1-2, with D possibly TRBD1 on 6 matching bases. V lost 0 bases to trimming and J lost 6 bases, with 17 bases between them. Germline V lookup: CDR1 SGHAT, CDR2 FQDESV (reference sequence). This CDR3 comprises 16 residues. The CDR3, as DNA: TGTGCCAGCAGCTTAGCCGCCGGGACACTTGGAAATGGCTACACCTTC. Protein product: CASSLAAGTLGNGYTF.

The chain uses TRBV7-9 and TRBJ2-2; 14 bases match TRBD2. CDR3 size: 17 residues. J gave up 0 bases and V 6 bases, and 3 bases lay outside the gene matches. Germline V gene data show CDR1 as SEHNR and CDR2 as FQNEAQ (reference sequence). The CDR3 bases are TGTGCCAGCAGAGGGACTAGCGGGGGTGCGAACACCGGGGAGCTGTTTTTT. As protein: CASRGTSGGANTGELFF.

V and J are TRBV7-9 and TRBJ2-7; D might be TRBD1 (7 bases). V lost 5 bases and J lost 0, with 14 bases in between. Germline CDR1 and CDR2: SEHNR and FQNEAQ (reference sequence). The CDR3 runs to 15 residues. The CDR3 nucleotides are TGTGCCAGCAGCATAAGACAGGGAGGCTCCTACGAGCAGTACTTC. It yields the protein CASSIRQGGSYEQYF.

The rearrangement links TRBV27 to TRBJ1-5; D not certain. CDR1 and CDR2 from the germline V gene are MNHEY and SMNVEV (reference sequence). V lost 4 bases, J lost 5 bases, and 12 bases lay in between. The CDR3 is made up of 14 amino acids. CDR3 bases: TGTGCCAGCAGTTCGGGGTCCAATTATCAGCCCCAGCATTTT. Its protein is CASSSGSNYQPQHF.

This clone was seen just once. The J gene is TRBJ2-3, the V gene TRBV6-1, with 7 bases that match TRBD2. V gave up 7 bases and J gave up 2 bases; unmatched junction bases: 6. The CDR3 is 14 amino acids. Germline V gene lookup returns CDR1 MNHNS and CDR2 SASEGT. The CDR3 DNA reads TGTGCCAGCACACTAGCGACGCCCACAGATACGCAGTATTTT. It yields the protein CASTLATPTDTQYF.

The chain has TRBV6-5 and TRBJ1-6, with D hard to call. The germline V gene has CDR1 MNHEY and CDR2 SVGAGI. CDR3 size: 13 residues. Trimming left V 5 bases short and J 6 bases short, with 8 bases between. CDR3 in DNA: TGTGCCAGCAGTCGGTGGTCTAATTCACCCCTCCACTTT. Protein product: CASSRWSNSPLHF.

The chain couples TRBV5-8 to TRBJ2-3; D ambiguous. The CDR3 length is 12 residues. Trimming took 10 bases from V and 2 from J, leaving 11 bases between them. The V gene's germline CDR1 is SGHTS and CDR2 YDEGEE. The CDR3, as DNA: TGTGCCCCCCGAGGCTCCACAGATACGCAGTATTTT. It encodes CAPRGSTDTQYF.

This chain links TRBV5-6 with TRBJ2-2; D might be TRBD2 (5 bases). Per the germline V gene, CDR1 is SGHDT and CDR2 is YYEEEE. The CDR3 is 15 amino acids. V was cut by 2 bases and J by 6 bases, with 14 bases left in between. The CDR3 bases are TGTGCCAGCAGCTTCTTAGGTCGAGGGTCCGGGGAGCTGTTTTTT. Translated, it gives CASSFLGRGSGELFF.

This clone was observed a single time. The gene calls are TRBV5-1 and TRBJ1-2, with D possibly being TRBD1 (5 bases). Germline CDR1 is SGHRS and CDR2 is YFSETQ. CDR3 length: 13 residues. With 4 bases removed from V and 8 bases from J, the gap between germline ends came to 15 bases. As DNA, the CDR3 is TGCGCCAGCAGCCCCGGGGGTCCTGGGGGCTACACCTTC. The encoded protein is CASSPGGPGGYTF.

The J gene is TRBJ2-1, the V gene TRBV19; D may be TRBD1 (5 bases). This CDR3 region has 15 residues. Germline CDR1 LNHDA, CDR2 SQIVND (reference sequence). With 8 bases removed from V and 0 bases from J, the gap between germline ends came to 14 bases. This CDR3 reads CASQGHQSSYNEQFF. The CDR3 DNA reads TGTGCCAGTCAAGGACACCAGAGCTCCTACAATGAGCAGTTCTTC. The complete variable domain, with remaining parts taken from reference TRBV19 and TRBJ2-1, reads DGGITQSPKYLFRKEGQNVTLSCEQNLNHDAMYWYRQDPGQGLRLIYYSQIVNDFQKGDIAEGYSVSREKKESFPLTVTSAQKNPTAFYLCASQGHQSSYNEQFFGPGTRLTVL.

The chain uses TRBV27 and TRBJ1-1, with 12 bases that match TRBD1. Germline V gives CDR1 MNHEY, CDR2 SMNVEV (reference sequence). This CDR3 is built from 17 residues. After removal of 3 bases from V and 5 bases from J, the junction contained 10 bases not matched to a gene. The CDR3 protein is CASSFRGQGAGYTEAFF. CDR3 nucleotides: TGTGCCAGCAGTTTTCGGGGACAGGGGGCAGGGTATACTGAAGCTTTCTTT.

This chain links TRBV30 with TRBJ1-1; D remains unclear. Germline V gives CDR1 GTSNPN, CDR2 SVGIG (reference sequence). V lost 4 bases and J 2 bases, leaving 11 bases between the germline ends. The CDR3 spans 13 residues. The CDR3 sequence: CAWNPDTNTEAFF. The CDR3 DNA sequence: TGTGCCTGGAACCCAGACACAAACACTGAAGCTTTCTTT.

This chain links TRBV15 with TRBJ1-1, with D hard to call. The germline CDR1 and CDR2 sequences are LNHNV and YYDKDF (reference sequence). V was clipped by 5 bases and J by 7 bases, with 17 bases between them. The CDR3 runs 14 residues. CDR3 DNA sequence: TGTGCCACCAGCCCTCGGCAGACTCTCCTTGAAGCTTTCTTT. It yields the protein CATSPRQTLLEAFF.

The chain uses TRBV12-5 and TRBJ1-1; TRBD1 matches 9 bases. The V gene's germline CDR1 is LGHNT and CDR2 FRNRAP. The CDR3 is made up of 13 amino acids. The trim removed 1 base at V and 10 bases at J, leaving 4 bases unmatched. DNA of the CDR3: TGTGCTAGTGGTTTGGAAAACAGGGGGCGAGCTTTCTTT. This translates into CASGLENRGRAFF.

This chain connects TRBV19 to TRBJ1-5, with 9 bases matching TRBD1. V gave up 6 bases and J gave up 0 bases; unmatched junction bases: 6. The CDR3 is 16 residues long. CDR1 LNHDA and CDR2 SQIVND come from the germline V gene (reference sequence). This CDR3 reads CASRSLTGGSNQPQHF. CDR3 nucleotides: TGTGCCAGTAGGTCACTGACAGGGGGTAGCAATCAGCCCCAGCATTTT.

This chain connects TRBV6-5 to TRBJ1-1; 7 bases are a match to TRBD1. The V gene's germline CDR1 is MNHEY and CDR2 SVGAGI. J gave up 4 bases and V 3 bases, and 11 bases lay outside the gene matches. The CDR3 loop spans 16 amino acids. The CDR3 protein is CASSYRRPSGGTEAFF. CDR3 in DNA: TGTGCCAGCAGTTATAGAAGGCCTTCAGGGGGCACTGAAGCTTTCTTT.

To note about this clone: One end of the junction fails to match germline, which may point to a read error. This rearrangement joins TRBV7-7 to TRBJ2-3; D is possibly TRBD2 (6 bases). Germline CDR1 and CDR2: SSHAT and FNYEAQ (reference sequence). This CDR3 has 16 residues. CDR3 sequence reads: CASSPFVGGTTDTQYF. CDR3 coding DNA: TGTGCTAGCAGTCCCTTCGTCGGGGGTACCACAGATACGCAGTATTTT.